Detailed here is one T cell receptor beta chain. What it binds is not known. The data were produced by immunoSEQ multiplex PCR, yet TCRdb's version contains in-frame clones alone and is incomplete. Of about 770,000 clones listed, roughly two thirds are singletons. The data derive from a study of shared clonotypes between healthy human individuals. Study-wide context: Researchers assigned three CD4 naive, three CD4 memory, two CD8 naive and one CD8 memory plate to each donor.

Germline CDR1 and CDR2: MNHEY and SVGAGI. V was pared by 5 bases and J by 5 bases, with 16 bases between. CDR3 size: 15 residues. Naive CD4+ cells were CD45RA-selected; the remaining cells were memory. Study results and limitations: When naive CD4 clonotypes were compared across a few donors, roughly 4.9% were shared. On the whole, naive subsets had larger estimated richness than memory subsets had.

This chain links TRBV6-5 with TRBJ2-1, with D unclear. Material for sequencing was memory CD4+ T cells sorted from blood. Subset noted: CD45RA-negative fraction. This receptor was obtained from a woman in her twenties or thirties in good health. Here the CDR3 DNA reads TGTGCCAGCAGTCCCGGACCGGGCCACAACAATGAGCAGTTCTTC. It yields the protein CASSPGPGHNNEQFF.